Included here is one T cell receptor beta chain sequence, with context. The junction had 15 bases not matched to a gene; V was cut back by 6 bases and J by 10 bases. Germline V gives CDR1 SGHNT, CDR2 YENEEA. This CDR3 contains 15 residues. These data originate in a study of blood T cell repertoires in COVID-19. On the study more broadly: Donors in the United States, Italy and Spain gave samples during acute or convalescent COVID-19. PBMCs, B-cell-depleted T cells, or T cells were the source of the cDNA or gDNA that made up the material.

Methods used by the authors: How many nucleated cells were present was estimated from reference gene primer amplification. Some clones are missing from TCRdb's copy, which holds only in-frame ones; the method was immunoSEQ multiplex PCR. That table furnishes V, J and clone size, whereas the DNA furnished D and trimming. The sample lists under 100,000 clones, around 85% seen once, with 18% in the top ten. The receptor was isolated from a man aged 80 or over with active or convalescent COVID-19. V and J are TRBV11-3 and TRBJ2-1; 7 nucleotides agree with TRBD2. The material sequenced was peripheral blood. In nucleotides, the CDR3 is TGTGCCAGCAGTCAAAACGTGGGGGGGTTCGGAGAGCAGTTCTTC. This codes for CASSQNVGGFGEQFF.